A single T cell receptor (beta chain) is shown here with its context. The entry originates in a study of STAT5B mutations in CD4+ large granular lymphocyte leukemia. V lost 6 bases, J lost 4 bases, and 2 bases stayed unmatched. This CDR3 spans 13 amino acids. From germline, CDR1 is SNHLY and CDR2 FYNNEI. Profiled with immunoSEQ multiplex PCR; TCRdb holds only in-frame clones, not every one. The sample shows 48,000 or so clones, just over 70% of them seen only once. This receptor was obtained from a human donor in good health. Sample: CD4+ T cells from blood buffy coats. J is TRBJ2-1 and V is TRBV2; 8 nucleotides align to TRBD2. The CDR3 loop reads CASRSGGYNEQFF. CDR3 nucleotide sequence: TGTGCCAGCAGGAGCGGGGGATACAATGAGCAGTTCTTC.